This T cell receptor (beta chain) was retrieved from a study of beta chain features in type 1 diabetes. Study-wide points: VDJ junctions from patients with type 1 diabetes contained fewer insertions and more deletions.

Concerning this clone itself: As yet, its antigen is unknown.

CDR3 length: 12 residues. CDR1 is SGDLS and CDR2 is YYNGEE in the germline V gene. Deletions cut 3 bases from V and 6 bases from J, with 7 bases between. The study reverse transcribed the entire isolated RNA, so it sequenced expressed TCRB transcripts. There were 3 million to 4 million reads on average in the naive, central memory and regulatory T cell samples. The data were produced by immunoSEQ multiplex PCR, yet TCRdb's version contains in-frame clones alone and is incomplete. The top ten hold roughly 0.43% of the sample, which has 130,000 to 150,000 clones, around 50% seen once. V gene TRBV9 combines with J gene TRBJ2-1; D possibly corresponds to TRBD1 (6 bases). Material: Tregs from blood. The source of this sequence is a man aged 18-30 years in good health. As DNA, the CDR3 is TGTGCCAGCAGCGCACAGGGCAATGAGCAGTTCTTC. It codes for CASSAQGNEQFF.